Detailed here is one T cell receptor (beta chain). Its matching antigen is unknown. The source of the sample is a study of T cells in narcolepsy. Study-level information: Patients with NT1 or NT2 and healthy control donors were enrolled. Study-wide findings and caveats: Some memory CD4+ repertoires had no autoreactive clone sequences. Same-patient CSF and blood CD4+ T cell clonotypes included HCRT-specific and TRIB2-specific autoreactive ones.

Profiling relied on immunoSEQ multiplex PCR, and the TCRdb table lists in-frame clones only, not all of them. Among about 40,000 clones listed, approximately 85% were seen once. CDR3 length: 15 residues. CDR1 and CDR2 (germline): SNHLY, FYNNEI. V dropped 5 bases and J dropped 4; count of bases not matched to a gene: 5. The specimen was CD45RA- memory CD4+ T cells from PBMCs. This TCR came from a human donor with narcolepsy. This rearrangement joins TRBV2 to TRBJ2-3, with 11 bases lining up with TRBD2. CDR3 sequence reads: CASSLAGGPPDTQYF. In nucleotides, the CDR3 is TGTGCCAGCAGTTTAGCGGGGGGGCCACCAGATACGCAGTATTTT.